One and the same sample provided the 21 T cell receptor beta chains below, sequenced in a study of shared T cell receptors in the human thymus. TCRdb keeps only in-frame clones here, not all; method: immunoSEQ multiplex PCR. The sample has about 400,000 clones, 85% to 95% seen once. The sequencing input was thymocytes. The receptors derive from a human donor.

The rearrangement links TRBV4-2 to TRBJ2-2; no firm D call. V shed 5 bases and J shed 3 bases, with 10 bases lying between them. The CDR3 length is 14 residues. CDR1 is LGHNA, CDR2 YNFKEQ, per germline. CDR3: CASSLVEDTGELFF. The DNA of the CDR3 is TGTGCCAGCAGCTTGGTTGAGGACACCGGGGAGCTGTTTTTT.

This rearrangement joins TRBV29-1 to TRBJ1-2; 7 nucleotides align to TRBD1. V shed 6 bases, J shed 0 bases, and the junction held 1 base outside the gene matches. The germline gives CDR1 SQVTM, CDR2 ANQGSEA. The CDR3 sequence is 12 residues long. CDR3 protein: CSVDRSNYGYTF. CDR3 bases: TGCAGCGTGGACAGGTCTAACTATGGCTACACCTTC.

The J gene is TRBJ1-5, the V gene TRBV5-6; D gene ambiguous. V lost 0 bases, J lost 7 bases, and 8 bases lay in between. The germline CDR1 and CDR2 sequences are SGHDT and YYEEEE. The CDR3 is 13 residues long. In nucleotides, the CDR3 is TGTGCCAGCAGCTTGGCCTCAGAACAGCCCCAGCATTTT. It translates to CASSLASEQPQHF.

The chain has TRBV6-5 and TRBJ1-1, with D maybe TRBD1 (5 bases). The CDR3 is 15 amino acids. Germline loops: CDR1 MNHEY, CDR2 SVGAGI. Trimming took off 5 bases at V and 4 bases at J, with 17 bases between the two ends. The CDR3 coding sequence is TGTGCCAGCAGTGTCATAGAGTTCGGGGGCACTGAAGCTTTCTTT. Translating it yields CASSVIEFGGTEAFF.

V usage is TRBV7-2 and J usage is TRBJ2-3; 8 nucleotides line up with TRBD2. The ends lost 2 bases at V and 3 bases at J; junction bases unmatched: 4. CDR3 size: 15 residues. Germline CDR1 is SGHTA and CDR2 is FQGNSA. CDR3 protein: CASSLMREETDTQYF. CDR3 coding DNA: TGTGCCAGCAGCTTAATGCGGGAGGAGACAGATACGCAGTATTTT.

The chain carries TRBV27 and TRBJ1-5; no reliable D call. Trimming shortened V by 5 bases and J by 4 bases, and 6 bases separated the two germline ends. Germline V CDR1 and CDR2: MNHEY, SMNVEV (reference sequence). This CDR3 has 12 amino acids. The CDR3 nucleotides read TGTGCCAGCAGTGCGGGGAATCAGCCCCAGCATTTT. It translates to CASSAGNQPQHF.

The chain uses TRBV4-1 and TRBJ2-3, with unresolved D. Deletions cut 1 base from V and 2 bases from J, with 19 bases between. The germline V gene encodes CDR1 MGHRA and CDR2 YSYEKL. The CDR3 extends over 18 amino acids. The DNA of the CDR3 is TGCGCCAGCAGCCAAGCTGCCTCGAACGACCCCGCCACAGATACGCAGTATTTT. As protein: CASSQAASNDPATDTQYF.

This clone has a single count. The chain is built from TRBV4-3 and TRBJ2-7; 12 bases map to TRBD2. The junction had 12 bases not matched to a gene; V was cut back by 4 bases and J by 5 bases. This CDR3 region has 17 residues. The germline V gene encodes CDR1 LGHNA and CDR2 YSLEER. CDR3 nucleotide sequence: TGCGCCAGCAGCCCCAGTACTCGACTAGCGGGAGAGGACGAGCAGTACTTC. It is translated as CASSPSTRLAGEDEQYF.

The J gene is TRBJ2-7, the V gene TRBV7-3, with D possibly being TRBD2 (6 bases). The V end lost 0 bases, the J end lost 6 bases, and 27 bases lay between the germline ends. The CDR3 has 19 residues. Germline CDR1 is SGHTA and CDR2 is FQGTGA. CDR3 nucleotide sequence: TGTGCCAGCAGCTTAACCCTGTCCCGACTAGTTATCCCTAAGGGCGAGCAGTACTTC. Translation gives CASSLTLSRLVIPKGEQYF.

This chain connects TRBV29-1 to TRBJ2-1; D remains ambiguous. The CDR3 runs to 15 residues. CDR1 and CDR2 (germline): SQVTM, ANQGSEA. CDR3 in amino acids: CTSSVAVEVHNEQFF. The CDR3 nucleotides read TGCACTTCGTCTGTGGCGGTTGAAGTCCACAATGAGCAGTTCTTC.

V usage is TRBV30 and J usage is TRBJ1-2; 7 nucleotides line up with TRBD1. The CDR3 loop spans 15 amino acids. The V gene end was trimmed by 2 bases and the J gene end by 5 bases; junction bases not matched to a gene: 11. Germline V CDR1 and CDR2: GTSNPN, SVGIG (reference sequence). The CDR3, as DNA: TGTGCCTGGAGTCCAACCAGGACAGGTCGGTATGGCTACACCTTC. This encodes CAWSPTRTGRYGYTF.

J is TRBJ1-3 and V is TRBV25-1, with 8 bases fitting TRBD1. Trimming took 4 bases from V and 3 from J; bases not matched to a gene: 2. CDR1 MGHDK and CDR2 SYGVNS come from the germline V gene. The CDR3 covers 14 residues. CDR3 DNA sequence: TGTGCCAGCAGTGCAGGGGGCGTTGGAAACACCATATATTTT. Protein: CASSAGGVGNTIYF. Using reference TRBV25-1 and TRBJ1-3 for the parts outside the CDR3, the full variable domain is EADIYQTPRYLVIGTGKKITLECSQTMGHDKMYWYQQDPGMELHLIHYSYGVNSTEKGDLSSESTVSRIRTEHFPLTLESARPSHTSQYLCASSAGGVGNTIYFGEGSWLTVV.

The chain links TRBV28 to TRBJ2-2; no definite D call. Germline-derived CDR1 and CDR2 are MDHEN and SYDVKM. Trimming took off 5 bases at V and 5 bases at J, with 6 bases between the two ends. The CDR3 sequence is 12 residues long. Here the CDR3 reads CASSVGTGELFF. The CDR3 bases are TGTGCCAGCAGTGTAGGAACCGGGGAGCTGTTTTTT.

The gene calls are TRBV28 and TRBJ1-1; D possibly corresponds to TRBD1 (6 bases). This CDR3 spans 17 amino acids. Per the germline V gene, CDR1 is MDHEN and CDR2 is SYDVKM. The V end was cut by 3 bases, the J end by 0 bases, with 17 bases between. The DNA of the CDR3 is TGTGCCAGCAGTTTTAATTCAGACAGGATTTTGAACACTGAAGCTTTCTTT. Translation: CASSFNSDRILNTEAFF.

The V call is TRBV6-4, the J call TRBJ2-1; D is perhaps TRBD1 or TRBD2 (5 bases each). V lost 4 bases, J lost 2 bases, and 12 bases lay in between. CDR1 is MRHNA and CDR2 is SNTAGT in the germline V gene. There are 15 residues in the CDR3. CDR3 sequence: CASSVGGWTYNEQFF. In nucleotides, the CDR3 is TGTGCCAGCAGTGTTGGGGGTTGGACCTACAATGAGCAGTTCTTC.

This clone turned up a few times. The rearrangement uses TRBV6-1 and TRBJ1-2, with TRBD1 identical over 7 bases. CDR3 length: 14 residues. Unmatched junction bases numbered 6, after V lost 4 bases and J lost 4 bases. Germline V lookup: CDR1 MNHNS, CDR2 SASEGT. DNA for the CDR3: TGTGCCAGCAGTGTAGGGACAGCCCTCTATGGCTACACCTTC. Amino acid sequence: CASSVGTALYGYTF.

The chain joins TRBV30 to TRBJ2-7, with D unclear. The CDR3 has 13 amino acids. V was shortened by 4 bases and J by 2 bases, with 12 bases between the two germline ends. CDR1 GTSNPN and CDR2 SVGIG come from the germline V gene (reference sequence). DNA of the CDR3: TGTGCCTGGACCAAGGTGGGGACCTACGAGCAGTACTTC. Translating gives CAWTKVGTYEQYF.

The DNA for the CDR3 is TGTGCCAGCAGCTTAAACGGGAGAGGGTACGCCGGGGAGCTGTTTTTT. It codes for CASSLNGRGYAGELFF. The chain links TRBV11-2 to TRBJ2-2; D is perhaps TRBD2 (6 bases). V was cut by 2 bases and J by 6 bases, with 16 bases left in between. CDR1 and CDR2 (germline): SGHAT, FQNNGV. This CDR3 is built from 16 residues.

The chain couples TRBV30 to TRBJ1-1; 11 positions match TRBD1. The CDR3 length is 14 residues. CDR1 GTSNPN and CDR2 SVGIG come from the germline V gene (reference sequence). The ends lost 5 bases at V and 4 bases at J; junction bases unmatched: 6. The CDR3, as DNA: TGTGCCTGGTGGACAGGGGGCTGCGGCACTGAAGCTTTCTTT. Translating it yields CAWWTGGCGTEAFF.

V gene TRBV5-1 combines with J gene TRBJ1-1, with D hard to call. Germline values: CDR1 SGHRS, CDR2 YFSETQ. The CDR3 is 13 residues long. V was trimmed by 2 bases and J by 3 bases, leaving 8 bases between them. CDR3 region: CASSLRGYTEAFF. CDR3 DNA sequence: TGCGCCAGCAGCTTAAGAGGGTACACTGAAGCTTTCTTT. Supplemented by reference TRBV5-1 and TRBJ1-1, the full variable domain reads KAGVTQTPRYLIKTRGQQVTLSCSPISGHRSVSWYQQTPGQGLQFLFEYFSETQRNKGNFPGRFSGRQFSNSRSEMNVSTLELGDSALYLCASSLRGYTEAFFGQGTRLTVV.

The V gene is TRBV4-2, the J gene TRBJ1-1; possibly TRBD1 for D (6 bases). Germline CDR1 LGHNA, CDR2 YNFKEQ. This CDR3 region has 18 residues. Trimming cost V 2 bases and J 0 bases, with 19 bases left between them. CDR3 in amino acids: CASSQRQARAPMNTEAFF. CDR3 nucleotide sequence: TGTGCCAGCAGCCAAAGACAGGCCAGAGCCCCAATGAACACTGAAGCTTTCTTT.